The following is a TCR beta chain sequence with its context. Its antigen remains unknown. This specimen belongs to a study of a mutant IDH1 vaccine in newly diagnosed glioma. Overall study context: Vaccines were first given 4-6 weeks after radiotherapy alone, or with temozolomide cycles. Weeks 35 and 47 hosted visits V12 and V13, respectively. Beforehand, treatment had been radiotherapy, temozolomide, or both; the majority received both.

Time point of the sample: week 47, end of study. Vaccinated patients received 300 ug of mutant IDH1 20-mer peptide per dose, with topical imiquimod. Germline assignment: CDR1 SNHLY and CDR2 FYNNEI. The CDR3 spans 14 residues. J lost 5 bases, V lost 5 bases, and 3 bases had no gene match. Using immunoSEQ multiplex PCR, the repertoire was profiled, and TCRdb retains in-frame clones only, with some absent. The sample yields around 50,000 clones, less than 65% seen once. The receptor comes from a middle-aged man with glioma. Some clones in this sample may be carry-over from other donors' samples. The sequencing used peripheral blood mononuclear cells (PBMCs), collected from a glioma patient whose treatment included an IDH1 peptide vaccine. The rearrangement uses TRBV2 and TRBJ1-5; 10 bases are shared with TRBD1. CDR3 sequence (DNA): TGTGCCAGCAGTTTGACAGGGGGCCATCAGCCCCAGCATTTT. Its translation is CASSLTGGHQPQHF. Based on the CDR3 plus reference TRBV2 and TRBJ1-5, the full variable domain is EPEVTQTPSHQVTQMGQEVILRCVPISNHLYFYWYRQILGQKVEFLVSFYNNEISEKSEIFDDQFSVERPDGSNFTLKIRSTKLEDSAMYFCASSLTGGHQPQHFGDGTRLSIL.